Sequencing of this T cell receptor (beta chain) was carried out in a study of Ad26.COV2.S vaccination and SARS-CoV-2 variants. The count of this clone is one. Trimming removed 4 bases at V and 5 bases at J, with 13 bases between. Germline CDR1 is SGHRS and CDR2 is YFSETQ. The CDR3 length is 14 residues. The data were produced by immunoSEQ multiplex PCR, yet TCRdb's version contains in-frame clones alone and is incomplete. The data show more than 120,000 clones, roughly 85% seen once. Sequenced material: peripheral blood, taken after recovery from COVID-19. V is TRBV5-1 and J is TRBJ2-1; possibly TRBD1 for D (5 bases). This sequence originates from a human donor who had recovered from COVID-19. The CDR3 DNA reads as TGCGCCAGCAGCCCCAGGGTGTTGGACAATGAGCAGTTCTTC. Protein sequence: CASSPRVLDNEQFF.